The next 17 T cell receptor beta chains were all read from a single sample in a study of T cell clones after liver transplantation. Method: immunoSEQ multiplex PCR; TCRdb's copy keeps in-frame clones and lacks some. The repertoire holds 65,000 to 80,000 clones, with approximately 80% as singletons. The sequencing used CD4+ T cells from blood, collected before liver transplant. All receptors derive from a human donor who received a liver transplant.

The CDR3 DNA reads as TGTGCCAGCAGTTTGGCGGGAGGGGGATTTGAGACAGATACGCAGTATTTT. Protein: CASSLAGGGFETDTQYF. The chain links TRBV28 to TRBJ2-3; 9 bases line up with TRBD2. CDR1 MDHEN and CDR2 SYDVKM come from the germline V gene. CDR3 length: 17 residues. Trimming cost V 3 bases and J 3 bases; bases outside gene matches: 10.

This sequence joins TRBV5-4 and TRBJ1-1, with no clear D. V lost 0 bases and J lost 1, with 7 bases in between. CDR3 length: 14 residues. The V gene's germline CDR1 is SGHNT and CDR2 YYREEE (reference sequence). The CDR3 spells CASSLGGGNTEAFF. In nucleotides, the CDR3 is TGTGCCAGCAGCTTGGGGGGAGGGAACACTGAAGCTTTCTTT. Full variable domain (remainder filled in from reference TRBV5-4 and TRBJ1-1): ETGVTQSPTHLIKTRGQQVTLRCSSQSGHNTVSWYQQALGQGPQFIFQYYREEENGRGNFPPRFSGLQFPNYSSELNVNALELDDSALYLCASSLGGGNTEAFFGQGTRLTVV.

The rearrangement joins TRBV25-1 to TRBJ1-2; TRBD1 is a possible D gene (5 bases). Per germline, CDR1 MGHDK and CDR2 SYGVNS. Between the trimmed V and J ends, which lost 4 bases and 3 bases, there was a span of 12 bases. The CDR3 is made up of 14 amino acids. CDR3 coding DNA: TGTGCCAGCAGTGCTAGTGGGACCCACTATGGCTACACCTTC. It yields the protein CASSASGTHYGYTF.

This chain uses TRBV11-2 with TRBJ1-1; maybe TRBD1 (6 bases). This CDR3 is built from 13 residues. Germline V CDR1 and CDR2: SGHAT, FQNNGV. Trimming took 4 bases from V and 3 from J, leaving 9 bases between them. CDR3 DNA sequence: TGTGCCAGCAGCTGGACAGATGACACTGAAGCTTTCTTT. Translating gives CASSWTDDTEAFF.

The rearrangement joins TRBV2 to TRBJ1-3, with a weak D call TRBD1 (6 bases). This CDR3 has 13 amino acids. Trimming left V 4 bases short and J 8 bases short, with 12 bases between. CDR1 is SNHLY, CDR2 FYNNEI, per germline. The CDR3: CASSVMGADTIYF. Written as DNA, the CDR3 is TGTGCCAGCAGTGTTATGGGGGCAGACACCATATATTTT. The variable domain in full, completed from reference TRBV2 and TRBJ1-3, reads EPEVTQTPSHQVTQMGQEVILRCVPISNHLYFYWYRQILGQKVEFLVSFYNNEISEKSEIFDDQFSVERPDGSNFTLKIRSTKLEDSAMYFCASSVMGADTIYFGEGSWLTVV.

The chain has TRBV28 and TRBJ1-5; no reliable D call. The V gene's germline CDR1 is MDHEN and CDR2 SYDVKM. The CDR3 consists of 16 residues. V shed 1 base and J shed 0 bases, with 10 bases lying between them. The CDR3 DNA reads TGTGCCAGCAGTTTATTGAGTCGACTTAGCAATCAGCCCCAGCATTTT. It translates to CASSLLSRLSNQPQHF.

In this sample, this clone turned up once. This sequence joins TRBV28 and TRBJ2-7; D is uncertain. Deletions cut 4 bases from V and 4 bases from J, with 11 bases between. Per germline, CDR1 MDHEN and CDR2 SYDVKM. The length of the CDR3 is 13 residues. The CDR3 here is CASSSGRVYEQYF. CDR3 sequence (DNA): TGTGCCAGCAGTTCCGGCCGAGTTTACGAGCAGTACTTC.

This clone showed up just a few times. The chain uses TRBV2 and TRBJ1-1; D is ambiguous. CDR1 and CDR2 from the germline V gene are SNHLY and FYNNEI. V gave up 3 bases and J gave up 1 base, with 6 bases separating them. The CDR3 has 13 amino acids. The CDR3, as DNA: TGTGCCAGCAGTGAGGGTAGGAACACTGAAGCTTTCTTT. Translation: CASSEGRNTEAFF.

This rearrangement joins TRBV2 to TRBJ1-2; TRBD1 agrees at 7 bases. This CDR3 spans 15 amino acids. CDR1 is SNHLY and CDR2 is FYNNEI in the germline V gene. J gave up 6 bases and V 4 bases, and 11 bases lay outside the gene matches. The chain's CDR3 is CASSVIRGSGDGYTF. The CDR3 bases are TGTGCCAGCAGTGTCATCAGGGGGTCGGGGGATGGCTACACCTTC.

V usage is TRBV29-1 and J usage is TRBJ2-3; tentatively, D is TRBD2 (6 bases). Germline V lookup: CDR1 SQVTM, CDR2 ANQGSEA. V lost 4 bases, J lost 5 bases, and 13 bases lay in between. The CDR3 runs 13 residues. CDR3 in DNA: TGCAGCGTTGTCGGGGGTAGAAGAGATACGCAGTATTTT. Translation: CSVVGGRRDTQYF.

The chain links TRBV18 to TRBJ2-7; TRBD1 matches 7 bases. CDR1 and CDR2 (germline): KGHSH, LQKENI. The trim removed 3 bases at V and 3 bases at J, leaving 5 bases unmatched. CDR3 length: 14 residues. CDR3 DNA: TGTGCCAGCTCACCGAAGGGGACAGACTACGAGCAGTACTTC. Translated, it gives CASSPKGTDYEQYF.

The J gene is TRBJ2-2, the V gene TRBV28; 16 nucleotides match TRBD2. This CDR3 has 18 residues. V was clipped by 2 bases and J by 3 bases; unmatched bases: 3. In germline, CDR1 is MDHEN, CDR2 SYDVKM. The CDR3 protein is CASSLGTSGRVDTGELFF. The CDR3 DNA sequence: TGTGCCAGCAGTTTAGGGACTAGCGGGAGGGTTGACACCGGGGAGCTGTTTTTT.

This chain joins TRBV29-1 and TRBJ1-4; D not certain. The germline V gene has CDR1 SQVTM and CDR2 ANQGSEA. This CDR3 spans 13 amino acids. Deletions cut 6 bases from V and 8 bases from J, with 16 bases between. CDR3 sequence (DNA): TGCAGCGTCGGATGGTCCGGAGGAGAAAAACTGTTTTTT. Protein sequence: CSVGWSGGEKLFF.

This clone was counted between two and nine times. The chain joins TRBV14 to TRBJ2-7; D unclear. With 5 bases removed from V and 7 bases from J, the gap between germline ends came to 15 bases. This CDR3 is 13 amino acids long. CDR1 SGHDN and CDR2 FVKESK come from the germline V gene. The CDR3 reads CASSSLLMGEQYF. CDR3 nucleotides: TGTGCCAGCAGCTCACTTCTTATGGGTGAGCAGTACTTC.

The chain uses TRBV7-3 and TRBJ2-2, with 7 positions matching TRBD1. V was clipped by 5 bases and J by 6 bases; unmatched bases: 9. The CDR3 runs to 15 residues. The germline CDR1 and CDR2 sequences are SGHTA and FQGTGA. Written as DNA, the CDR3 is TGTGCCAGCAGCCCTGACAGGGAAAGGGCCGGGGAGCTGTTTTTT. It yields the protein CASSPDRERAGELFF.

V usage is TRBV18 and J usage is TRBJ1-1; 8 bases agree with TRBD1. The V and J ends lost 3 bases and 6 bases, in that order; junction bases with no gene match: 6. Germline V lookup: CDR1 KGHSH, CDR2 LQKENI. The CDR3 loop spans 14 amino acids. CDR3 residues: CASSPHPTGAEAFF. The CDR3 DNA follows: TGTGCCAGCTCACCGCACCCGACAGGGGCTGAAGCTTTCTTT.

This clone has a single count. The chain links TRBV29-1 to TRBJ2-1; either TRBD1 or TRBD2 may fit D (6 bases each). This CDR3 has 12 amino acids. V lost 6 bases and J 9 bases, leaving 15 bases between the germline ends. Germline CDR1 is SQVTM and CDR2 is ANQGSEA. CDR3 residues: CSVGGSGGEQFF. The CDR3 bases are TGCAGCGTAGGGGGGAGTGGAGGTGAGCAGTTCTTC.